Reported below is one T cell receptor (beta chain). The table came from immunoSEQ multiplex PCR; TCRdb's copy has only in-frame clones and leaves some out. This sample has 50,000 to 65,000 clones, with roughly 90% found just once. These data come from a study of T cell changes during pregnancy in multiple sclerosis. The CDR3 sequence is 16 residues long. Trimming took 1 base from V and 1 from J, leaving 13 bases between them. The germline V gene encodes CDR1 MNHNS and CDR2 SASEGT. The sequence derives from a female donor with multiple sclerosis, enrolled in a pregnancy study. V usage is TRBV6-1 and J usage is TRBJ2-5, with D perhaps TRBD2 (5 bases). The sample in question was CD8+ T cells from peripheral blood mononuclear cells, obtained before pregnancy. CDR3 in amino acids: CASSEEAGGLQETQYF. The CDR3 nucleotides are TGTGCCAGCAGTGAAGAGGCGGGCGGCCTCCAAGAGACCCAGTACTTC.